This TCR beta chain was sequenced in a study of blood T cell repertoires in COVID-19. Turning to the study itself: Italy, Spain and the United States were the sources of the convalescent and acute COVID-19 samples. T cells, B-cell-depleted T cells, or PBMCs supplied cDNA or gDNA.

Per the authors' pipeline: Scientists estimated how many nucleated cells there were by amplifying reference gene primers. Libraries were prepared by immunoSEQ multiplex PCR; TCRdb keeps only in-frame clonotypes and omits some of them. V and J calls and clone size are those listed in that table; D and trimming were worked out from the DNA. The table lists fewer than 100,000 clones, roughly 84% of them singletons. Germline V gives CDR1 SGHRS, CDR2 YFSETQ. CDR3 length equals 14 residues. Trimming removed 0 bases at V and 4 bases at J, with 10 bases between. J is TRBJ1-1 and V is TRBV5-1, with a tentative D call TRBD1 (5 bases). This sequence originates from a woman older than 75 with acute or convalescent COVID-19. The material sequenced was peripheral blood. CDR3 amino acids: CASSLGGQGTEAFF. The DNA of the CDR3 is TGCGCCAGCAGCTTGGGAGGCCAGGGCACTGAAGCTTTCTTT.